These T cell receptor beta chains were read from a single sample in a study of shared clonotypes between healthy human individuals. Data came from immunoSEQ multiplex PCR; TCRdb stores just in-frame clones and leaves some out. The sample holds around 430,000 clones, 70% to 80% seen once. Sequenced input: PBMCs. All receptors come from a woman aged 40 to 49 in good health. Some clones in this sample may be carry-over from other donors' samples. Both conserved end residues are part of each CDR3. The D gene is left open where the match is weak. Clone sizes are given selectively: once, few, many, or a class where the clone is expanded.

clone_size j_call d_call v_call cdr3_aa cdr3_nt
NA TRBJ2-7 NA TRBV11-1 CASSFWGGGSYEQYF TGTGCCAGCAGCTTCTGGGGTGGCGGCTCCTACGAGCAGTACTTC
NA TRBJ1-1 NA TRBV14 CASSPPWVGWNTEAFF TGTGCCAGCAGCCCGCCGTGGGTCGGGTGGAACACTGAAGCTTTCTTT
NA TRBJ2-7 TRBD1 TRBV6-5 CASRVNQGAYEQYF TGTGCCAGCAGGGTGAATCAGGGGGCCTACGAGCAGTACTTC
NA TRBJ2-7 NA TRBV28 CASSFGNLDSSYEQYF TGTGCCAGCAGTTTCGGAAACCTGGACAGCTCCTACGAGCAGTACTTC
NA TRBJ2-1 NA TRBV6-4 CASSETTYNEQFF TGTGCCAGCAGTGAAACAACCTACAATGAGCAGTTCTTC
NA TRBJ2-6 NA TRBV7-3 CASSSASGVLTF TGTGCCAGCAGCTCAGCTTCGGGCGTCCTGACTTTC
NA TRBJ2-1 TRBD2 TRBV2 CASSGGNSGTRYNEQFF TGTGCCAGCAGTGGTGGGAATAGCGGGACTCGATACAATGAGCAGTTCTTC
NA TRBJ2-1 TRBD2 TRBV10-3 CAISEEREVNEQFF TGTGCCATCAGTGAAGAGCGGGAGGTTAATGAGCAGTTCTTC
NA TRBJ2-2 TRBD2 TRBV7-2 CASSLTSGSAGELFF TGTGCCAGCAGCTTAACTAGCGGGAGTGCCGGGGAGCTGTTTTTT
NA TRBJ2-1 NA TRBV28 CASVTLGPPGGNEQFF TGTGCCAGCGTAACCTTAGGGCCACCCGGGGGCAATGAGCAGTTCTTC
NA TRBJ2-3 NA TRBV28 CASSSQHGDTQYF TGTGCCAGCAGTTCGCAACACGGCGATACGCAGTATTTT
NA TRBJ1-3 NA TRBV2 CASGRGNTIYF TGTGCCAGCGGCCGTGGAAACACCATATATTTT
NA TRBJ1-1 NA TRBV29-1 CSEETGTNTEAFF TGCAGCGAAGAGACCGGGACCAACACTGAAGCTTTCTTT
NA TRBJ2-1 TRBD2 TRBV10-3 CAISEREATPDEQFF TGTGCCATCAGTGAGCGGGAGGCCACACCAGATGAGCAGTTCTTC
NA TRBJ1-5 TRBD1 TRBV27 CASSPGTGDSAEPQHF TGTGCCAGCAGCCCCGGGACAGGGGATTCTGCGGAGCCCCAGCATTTT
NA TRBJ2-7 NA TRBV18 CASSPGSSPYEQYF TGTGCCAGCTCACCCGGGTCCTCACCCTACGAGCAGTACTTC
few TRBJ1-5 NA TRBV4-2 CASSLQSGVSNQPQHF TGTGCCAGCAGCCTTCAGAGTGGGGTTAGCAATCAGCCCCAGCATTTT
NA TRBJ1-1 TRBD1 TRBV28 CASSIAGQYTEAFF TGTGCCAGCAGTATCGCGGGACAGTACACTGAAGCTTTCTTT
NA TRBJ2-7 NA TRBV28 CASSSGAVGEQYF TGTGCCAGCAGTTCAGGGGCAGTTGGCGAGCAGTACTTC
NA TRBJ2-1 NA TRBV19 CASSMPTTRYQQFF TGTGCCAGTAGTATGCCGACTACCCGTTATCAGCAGTTCTTC
NA TRBJ2-3 TRBD2 TRBV29-1 CSVDETSGYTDTQYF TGCAGCGTTGATGAGACTAGCGGGTACACAGATACGCAGTATTTT
NA TRBJ1-2 TRBD1 TRBV2 CASTGQGSNYGYTF TGTGCCAGCACCGGACAGGGGTCTAACTATGGCTACACCTTC
NA TRBJ1-1 NA TRBV29-1 CSVETLYRERDTEAFF TGCAGCGTTGAGACGTTATACAGGGAACGCGACACTGAAGCTTTCTTT
NA TRBJ1-3 NA TRBV18 CASSRLGNTIYF TGTGCCAGCTCACGCCTCGGAAACACCATATATTTT
NA TRBJ1-1 NA TRBV7-2 CASSGRTGMNTEAFF TGTGCCAGCAGCGGGCGGACGGGAATGAACACTGAAGCTTTCTTT
once TRBJ2-7 NA TRBV25-1 CASSEVGSYEQYF TGTGCCAGCAGTGAGGTGGGGTCCTACGAGCAGTACTTC
NA TRBJ1-4 NA TRBV7-8 CASRAHPSTNEKLFF TGTGCCAGCAGAGCACACCCATCAACTAATGAAAAACTGTTTTTT
once TRBJ2-7 TRBD1 TRBV28 CASSSTGTGRGYEQYF TGTGCCAGCAGCTCTACGGGGACAGGAAGGGGTTACGAGCAGTACTTC
NA TRBJ2-4 NA TRBV10-3 CAISDNWGKNIQYF TGTGCCATCAGTGACAATTGGGGCAAAAACATTCAGTACTTC
NA TRBJ2-1 NA TRBV27 CASSRAREQFF TGTGCCAGCAGTCGGGCCCGTGAGCAGTTCTTC
NA TRBJ1-5 NA TRBV10-2 CASRENSNQPQHF TGCGCCAGCAGAGAAAATAGCAATCAGCCCCAGCATTTT
NA TRBJ1-4 NA TRBV30 CAWTQGEKLFF TGTGCCTGGACCCAGGGGGAAAAACTGTTTTTT
NA TRBJ1-2 NA TRBV7-8 CASSLDDSGGYTF TGTGCCAGCAGCTTAGATGACTCGGGTGGCTACACCTTC
NA TRBJ2-1 TRBD1 TRBV5-1 CASQTGGAGSGNEQFF TGCGCCAGCCAGACAGGGGGCGCGGGGAGCGGCAATGAGCAGTTCTTC
NA TRBJ2-3 NA TRBV7-8 CASSHLLRASKDTQYF TGTGCCAGCAGTCACCTCCTACGAGCCTCCAAGGATACGCAGTATTTT
many TRBJ2-7 TRBD1 TRBV6-4 CASSASQGASEQYF TGTGCCAGCAGTGCATCGCAGGGGGCTAGCGAGCAGTACTTC
few TRBJ1-2 TRBD1 TRBV19 CASSMGQGRDYGYTF TGTGCCAGTAGTATGGGACAGGGAAGGGACTATGGCTACACCTTC
NA TRBJ2-7 NA TRBV30 CAWSASSYEQYF TGTGCCTGGAGTGCTTCCTCCTACGAGCAGTACTTC
NA TRBJ2-5 NA TRBV28 CASVPRYQETQYF TGTGCCAGCGTGCCCCGGTACCAAGAGACCCAGTACTTC
NA TRBJ2-2 NA TRBV10-3 CAISAGPEAGELFF TGTGCCATCAGTGCCGGCCCCGAAGCCGGGGAGCTGTTTTTT
NA TRBJ2-3 TRBD2 TRBV7-3 CASSLGLAGAVQYF TGTGCCAGCAGCTTAGGACTAGCGGGAGCGGTGCAGTATTTT
NA TRBJ1-2 TRBD1 TRBV5-4 CASSWTGRDYGYTF TGTGCCAGCAGCTGGACAGGGCGCGACTATGGCTACACCTTC
NA TRBJ2-7 TRBD1 TRBV27 CASSSRQGSYEQYF TGTGCCAGCAGTTCCCGACAGGGGTCCTACGAGCAGTACTTC
NA TRBJ2-3 TRBD1 TRBV7-2 CASSRGTVPDTQYF TGTGCCAGCAGCCGTGGGACAGTTCCAGATACGCAGTATTTT
NA TRBJ2-7 NA TRBV27 CASSRGRREGQYF TGTGCCAGCAGTCGGGGGCGGCGGGAAGGGCAGTACTTC
NA TRBJ2-5 NA TRBV5-4 CASSPGSTETQYF TGTGCCAGCAGCCCCGGGTCTACAGAAACCCAGTACTTC
NA TRBJ1-1 TRBD1 TRBV4-2 CASRDDRGPTEAFF TGTGCCAGCAGGGACGACAGGGGTCCCACTGAAGCTTTCTTT